This T cell receptor (beta chain) was observed in a study of T cell repertoires in cytomegalovirus infection. Across the study: From public TCR beta signatures came an indication of both CMV infection and matching HLA type.

V dropped 6 bases and J dropped 1; count of bases not matched to a gene: 12. The CDR3 runs to 18 residues. CDR1 and CDR2 (germline): MDHEN, SYDVKM. This clonotype was detected only a few times. Its matching antigen is unknown. In TCRdb, the reads were re-called with MiXCR into one record per CDR3 protein. The table records nearly 550,000 distinct CDR3 sequences, more than 15% of them present only once. Points from the study as a whole: There were carriers of CMV plus the relevant HLA, and cumulative public TCR beta family frequency identified them. HLA-C-restricted CMV-specific TCR beta clonotypes prevailed in the ex vivo response.

This receptor was taken from a human donor in good health (CMV status not recorded). Some clones in this sample may be carry-over from other donors' samples. The sequenced sample was CD8+ T cells from PBMCs. V gene TRBV28 combines with J gene TRBJ2-2; 9 bases line up with TRBD1. The chain's CDR3 is CASRPIIPGQGNTGELFF. Written as DNA, the CDR3 is TGTGCCAGCAGACCAATAATTCCGGGACAGGGGAACACCGGGGAGCTGTTTTTT. Drawing the rest from reference TRBV28 and TRBJ2-2, the complete variable domain is DVKVTQSSRYLVKRTGEKVFLECVQDMDHENMFWYRQDPGLGLRLIYFSYDVKMKEKGDIPEGYSVSREKKERFSLILESASTNQTSMYLCASRPIIPGQGNTGELFFGEGSRLTVL.